Shown below are 31 T cell receptor beta chains from a single sample sequenced in a study of blood T cell repertoires in COVID-19. Clones were read by immunoSEQ multiplex PCR, and TCRdb kept only the in-frame ones, dropping some. The data show over 85,000 clones, about 85% seen once. The sequenced sample was peripheral blood. These TCRs come from a human donor in a cohort sampled during active COVID-19.

This clone has more than one count but fewer than ten. The V call is TRBV9, the J call TRBJ1-2, with a weak D call TRBD1 (5 bases). Trimming pared 2 bases from V and 4 bases from J, leaving 15 bases between. CDR3 size: 15 residues. Germline values: CDR1 SGDLS, CDR2 YYNGEE. In DNA, the CDR3 is TGTGCCAGCAGCGTGGAGGGGACGGACCTCTATGGCTACACCTTC. It codes for CASSVEGTDLYGYTF. Full variable domain (rest looked up from reference TRBV9 and TRBJ1-2): DSGVTQTPKHLITATGQRVTLRCSPRSGDLSVYWYQQSLDQGLQFLIQYYNGEERAKGNILERFSAQQFPDLHSELNLSSLELGDSALYFCASSVEGTDLYGYTFGSGTRLTVV.

The rearrangement links TRBV19 to TRBJ1-5; TRBD1 matches 10 bases. The CDR3 extends over 19 amino acids. The V and J ends lost 8 bases and 0 bases, in that order; junction bases with no gene match: 16. CDR1 is LNHDA, CDR2 SQIVND, per germline (reference sequence). The CDR3 loop is CASGRWGTGVFHSNQPQHF. The CDR3, as DNA: TGTGCCAGTGGAAGGTGGGGGACAGGGGTCTTTCATAGCAATCAGCCCCAGCATTTT.

The J gene is TRBJ1-1, the V gene TRBV6-2 or TRBV6-3; possible D gene TRBD1, 5 bases. V was pared by 6 bases and J by 7 bases, with 12 bases between. CDR3 size: 12 residues. Germline V gives CDR1 MNHEY, CDR2 SVGEGT. CDR3 nucleotide sequence: TGTGCCAGCAGCCAGGGAGGCGGTGAAGCTTTCTTT. Its protein product is CASSQGGGEAFF.

This chain links TRBV6-6 with TRBJ2-1, with 9 bases aligning to TRBD2. The CDR3 loop spans 15 amino acids. Germline V CDR1 and CDR2: MNHNY, SVGAGI (reference sequence). V lost 5 bases to trimming and J lost 9 bases; unmatched junction nucleotides: 11. Here the CDR3 DNA reads TGTGCCAGCAGTCGACAAGGGGGGCGGGAGGGTGAGCAGTTCTTC. This encodes CASSRQGGREGEQFF.

The chain is built from TRBV7-9 and TRBJ2-1, with TRBD2 matching 7 bases. The CDR3 consists of 16 residues. V lost 4 bases and J lost 0; bases outside the gene matches: 6. Germline V gene data show CDR1 as SEHNR and CDR2 as FQNEAQ (reference sequence). The CDR3 coding sequence is TGTGCCAGCAGCTCCTCAGGCGGGAGCTCCTACAATGAGCAGTTCTTC. Translation gives CASSSSGGSSYNEQFF.

The gene calls are TRBV25-1 and TRBJ2-5; TRBD1 aligns across 8 bases. CDR1 is MGHDK and CDR2 is SYGVNS in the germline V gene. Trimming at V came to 6 bases and at J to 4 bases, leaving 10 bases not matched to a gene. The CDR3 sequence is 15 residues long. The CDR3 nucleotides read TGTGCCAGCAGGGAAGGGACAGGTCGGGGAGAGACCCAGTACTTC. This codes for CASREGTGRGETQYF.

This clone was found a few times. The chain uses TRBV5-6 and TRBJ1-1, with D perhaps TRBD1 (6 bases). Deletions cut 6 bases from V and 0 bases from J, with 12 bases between. Germline CDR1 is SGHDT and CDR2 is YYEEEE. This CDR3 contains 14 residues. Here the CDR3 reads CASTSGTLNTEAFF. CDR3 in DNA: TGTGCCAGCACATCCGGGACACTGAACACTGAAGCTTTCTTT.

This clone is a singleton in its sample. The rearrangement links TRBV4-3 to TRBJ1-2, with 8 bases matching TRBD1. The V gene's germline CDR1 is LGHNA and CDR2 YSLEER. The V and J ends lost 6 bases and 4 bases, in that order; junction bases with no gene match: 10. The CDR3 runs 15 residues. CDR3 bases: TGCGCCAGCAGTTCTAAAAGCAGGGGGCTCTATGGCTACACCTTC. This encodes CASSSKSRGLYGYTF.

Only a few counts were recorded for this clone. Other nucleotide sequences in the sample specify the same CDR3. The genes are TRBV6-5 and TRBJ1-2, with 9 positions matching TRBD1. The CDR3 totals 15 residues. V lost 5 bases to trimming and J lost 5 bases; unmatched junction nucleotides: 9. Germline V gene lookup returns CDR1 MNHEY and CDR2 SVGAGI. In DNA, the CDR3 is TGTGCCAGCAGTCCAACCGGGACAGGGAGATATGGCTACACCTTC. Its protein product is CASSPTGTGRYGYTF.

The chain links TRBV30 to TRBJ1-1, with D possibly being TRBD1 (6 bases). CDR1 and CDR2 (germline): GTSNPN, SVGIG (reference sequence). This CDR3 is built from 12 residues. V lost 2 bases and J lost 4, with 8 bases in between. The CDR3 spells CAWSLRGTEAFF. The CDR3 region has the DNA TGTGCCTGGAGTCTCAGGGGCACTGAAGCTTTCTTT.

V is TRBV6-5 and J is TRBJ2-3, with 9 bases fitting TRBD1. The V segment lost 7 bases and the J segment 4 bases; nucleotides outside the gene matches: 3. CDR1 MNHEY and CDR2 SVGAGI come from the germline V gene. The CDR3 consists of 13 residues. In nucleotides, the CDR3 is TGTGCCAGCAAAACAGGGGGCGCAGATACGCAGTATTTT. Protein product: CASKTGGADTQYF.

The chain carries TRBV25-1 and TRBJ1-6; D may be TRBD1 (5 bases). The V end was cut by 0 bases, the J end by 8 bases, with 14 bases between. Germline CDR1 MGHDK, CDR2 SYGVNS. This CDR3 comprises 16 residues. This chain's CDR3 is CASSEYGKGEDSPLHF. In DNA form, the CDR3 reads TGTGCCAGCAGTGAATACGGAAAAGGGGAGGATTCACCCCTCCACTTT.

The chain employs TRBV14 and TRBJ2-7; the match to TRBD2 covers 13 bases. Germline values: CDR1 SGHDN, CDR2 FVKESK. The V and J ends lost 4 bases and 10 bases, in that order; junction bases with no gene match: 7. This CDR3 comprises 14 residues. The CDR3 DNA sequence: TGTGCCAGCAGCCCCCCGGGACTAGCGGGACCTCAGTACTTC. Its translation is CASSPPGLAGPQYF.

The chain recombines TRBV27 with TRBJ1-1; no clear D. The length of the CDR3 is 13 residues. CDR1 and CDR2 from the germline V gene are MNHEY and SMNVEV (reference sequence). V dropped 3 bases and J dropped 1 base, with 6 bases sitting between them. This CDR3 is CASSFISNTEAFF. Written as DNA, the CDR3 is TGTGCCAGCAGTTTTATCTCGAACACTGAAGCTTTCTTT.

This clone occurred once. Germline and junction disagree at one end, which may indicate a read error. The V and J genes are TRBV4-1 and TRBJ1-5; D is undetermined. CDR1 is MGHRA, CDR2 YSYEKL, per germline. The CDR3 sequence is 15 residues long. The CDR3 spells CANSQRLLGNQPQHF. In nucleotides, the CDR3 is TGCGCCAACAGCCAGCGCCTTTTGGGCAATCAGCCCCAGCATTTT.

V gene TRBV7-9 combines with J gene TRBJ2-3, with 14 nucleotides matching TRBD2. V lost 3 bases and J lost 4; bases outside the gene matches: 6. Germline values: CDR1 SEHNR, CDR2 FQNEAQ (reference sequence). This CDR3 contains 17 residues. The CDR3 DNA follows: TGTGCCAGCAGCTTGACTAGCGGGGGGGAATTCGCAGATACGCAGTATTTT. Translated, it gives CASSLTSGGEFADTQYF.

A few counts support this clone. This sequence joins TRBV19 and TRBJ1-2, with a weak D call TRBD1 (6 bases). V was trimmed by 2 bases and J by 4 bases, leaving 20 bases between them. This CDR3 is built from 17 residues. Per the germline V gene, CDR1 is LNHDA and CDR2 is SQIVND (reference sequence). The CDR3 protein is CASSITLRQERGYGYTF. CDR3 sequence (DNA): TGTGCCAGTAGTATAACCCTCAGACAGGAGAGGGGCTATGGCTACACCTTC. The full variable domain, completed using reference TRBV19 and TRBJ1-2, is DGGITQSPKYLFRKEGQNVTLSCEQNLNHDAMYWYRQDPGQGLRLIYYSQIVNDFQKGDIAEGYSVSREKKESFPLTVTSAQKNPTAFYLCASSITLRQERGYGYTFGSGTRLTVV.

The chain employs TRBV7-2 and TRBJ2-1, with D perhaps matching TRBD2 (5 bases). V was pared by 6 bases and J by 6 bases, with 18 bases between. This CDR3 is 15 amino acids long. Germline V lookup: CDR1 SGHTA, CDR2 FQGNSA. CDR3 protein: CASSLSHRTFNEQFF. CDR3 in DNA: TGTGCCAGCAGTTTAAGCCACCGGACTTTCAATGAGCAGTTCTTC.

The V and J genes are TRBV6-5 and TRBJ1-2; 8 bases match TRBD1. Germline lookup yields CDR1 MNHEY and CDR2 SVGAGI. The CDR3 totals 14 residues. J was trimmed by 7 bases and V by 2 bases; bases with no gene match: 6. CDR3 protein: CASSYRTGSRGYTF. The CDR3 bases are TGTGCCAGCAGTTACCGGACAGGGTCTCGTGGCTACACCTTC.

V is TRBV7-8 and J is TRBJ2-7, with TRBD2 matching over 7 bases. Germline V gene sequence: CDR1 SGHVS, CDR2 FQNEAQ. The CDR3 length is 15 residues. The V segment lost 2 bases and the J segment 0 bases; nucleotides outside the gene matches: 4. CDR3 loop: CASSLIGGSSYEQYF. The CDR3 DNA reads TGTGCCAGCAGCTTAATCGGCGGGAGCTCCTACGAGCAGTACTTC.

This chain uses TRBV2 with TRBJ1-3; 8 bases agree with TRBD1. J was trimmed by 4 bases and V by 7 bases; bases with no gene match: 9. Germline CDR1 is SNHLY and CDR2 is FYNNEI. The length of the CDR3 is 15 residues. The CDR3 loop is CASTVDRAAGNTIYF. The CDR3 bases are TGTGCCAGCACTGTGGACAGGGCTGCCGGAAACACCATATATTTT.

This rearrangement joins TRBV7-3 to TRBJ2-5, with 12 nucleotides matching TRBD2. Germline V gene sequence: CDR1 SGHTA, CDR2 FQGTGA. The CDR3 extends over 19 amino acids. V lost 5 bases and J lost 5; bases outside the gene matches: 18. CDR3 sequence reads: CASSPLPNGLAGSVETQYF. CDR3 coding DNA: TGTGCCAGCAGCCCACTCCCCAACGGACTAGCGGGATCGGTTGAGACCCAGTACTTC.

The chain has TRBV5-6 and TRBJ2-7; 16 bases are a match to TRBD2. J gave up 0 bases and V 4 bases, and 7 bases lay outside the gene matches. This CDR3 contains 18 residues. The germline gives CDR1 SGHDT, CDR2 YYEEEE. The CDR3 sequence is CASSGPGLAGGSSYEQYF. CDR3 sequence (DNA): TGTGCCAGCAGCGGCCCGGGACTAGCGGGAGGGAGCTCCTACGAGCAGTACTTC.

The rearrangement joins TRBV3-1 (or the pseudogene TRBV3-2) to TRBJ2-1; 12 positions agree with TRBD2. CDR1 is LGHDT, CDR2 YNNKEL, per germline (reference sequence). Germline trimming cut 4 bases from V and 4 bases from J; bases unmatched to any gene: 8. The CDR3 extends over 17 amino acids. CDR3 in DNA: TGTGCCAGCAGCCCCTCTAGCGGGAGGGCCATGTACAATGAGCAGTTCTTC. As protein: CASSPSSGRAMYNEQFF.

The rearrangement links TRBV7-3 to TRBJ2-6; D unclear. The germline gives CDR1 SGHTA, CDR2 FQGTGA. Trimming left V 1 base short and J 0 bases short, with 7 bases between. The CDR3 runs 16 residues. CDR3 sequence: CASSLNPTSGANVLTF. CDR3 nucleotide sequence: TGTGCCAGCAGCTTAAATCCTACCTCTGGGGCCAACGTCCTGACTTTC. The variable domain in full, with the rest retrieved from reference TRBV7-3 and TRBJ2-6, is GAGVSQTPSNKVTEKGKYVELRCDPISGHTALYWYRQSLGQGPEFLIYFQGTGAADDSGLPNDRFFAVRPEGSVSTLKIQRTERGDSAVYLCASSLNPTSGANVLTFGAGSRLTVL.

CDR3 loop: CASSSKGQGFDTEAFF. In nucleotides, the CDR3 is TGTGCCAGCAGCTCCAAGGGACAGGGGTTCGACACTGAAGCTTTCTTT. V is TRBV12-1 and J is TRBJ1-1; the listed D gene, TRBD1, was not tested against the DNA. TRBV12-1 is termed a pseudogene. The length of the CDR3 is 16 residues.

The V call is TRBV6-2 or TRBV6-3, the J call TRBJ1-3; D possibly corresponds to TRBD1 (6 bases). Germline V CDR1 and CDR2: MNHEY, SVGEGT. This CDR3 region has 16 residues. The ends were cut back, 6 bases at V and 2 bases at J, with 17 bases in the middle. As DNA, the CDR3 is TGTGCCAGCAGCTGGGGCAGGGGACGGACTGGAAACACCATATATTTT. Translated, it gives CASSWGRGRTGNTIYF.

The chain combines TRBV5-1 with TRBJ2-7; D perhaps matches TRBD1 (5 bases). The CDR3 length is 16 residues. CDR1 and CDR2 from the germline V gene are SGHRS and YFSETQ. Between the trimmed V and J ends, which lost 1 base and 4 bases, there was a span of 18 bases. The DNA of the CDR3 is TGCGCCAGCAGCTTGTACAGGAGTTCATCCTTATACGAGCAGTACTTC. This gives the protein CASSLYRSSSLYEQYF.

This clone has a count of ten or more. V gene TRBV2 combines with J gene TRBJ1-2, with a tentative D call TRBD1 (6 bases). The germline CDR1 and CDR2 sequences are SNHLY and FYNNEI. CDR3 length: 14 amino acids. Trimming left V 9 bases short and J 8 bases short, with 22 bases between. CDR3 sequence (DNA): TGTGCCAGTTCCCGAGGGGGGGCGAGGGGAGGCTACACCTTC. This codes for CASSRGGARGGYTF. Full variable domain (rest looked up from reference TRBV2 and TRBJ1-2): EPEVTQTPSHQVTQMGQEVILRCVPISNHLYFYWYRQILGQKVEFLVSFYNNEISEKSEIFDDQFSVERPDGSNFTLKIRSTKLEDSAMYFCASSRGGARGGYTFGSGTRLTVV.

V usage is TRBV4-3 and J usage is TRBJ1-2; 8 nucleotides line up with TRBD1. This CDR3 region has 15 residues. CDR1 and CDR2 from the germline V gene are LGHNA and YSLEER. The trim removed 1 base at V and 8 bases at J, leaving 9 bases unmatched. The CDR3 here is CASSQGYRGMYGYTF. CDR3 DNA: TGCGCCAGCAGCCAAGGTTACAGGGGGATGTACGGCTACACCTTC.

V gene TRBV12-3 or TRBV12-4 combines with J gene TRBJ2-1; maybe TRBD2 (6 bases). Trimming stripped 3 bases from V and 9 bases from J, with 12 bases between. The CDR3 is made up of 13 amino acids. CDR3 nucleotide sequence: TGTGCCAGCAGTTTTCGGGAGTGGGGTGAGCAGTTCTTC. Encoded protein: CASSFREWGEQFF.